These T cell receptor beta chains were read from a single sample in a study of T cells in Graves' hyperthyroidism and ophthalmopathy. TCRdb re-called the multiplex PCR reads with MiXCR, one entry per CDR3 protein. The sample carries about 290,000 distinct CDR3 sequences, approximately 13% recorded once. The sequenced sample was blood. The origin of the receptors is a woman between 40 and 50 years old with Graves' hyperthyroidism. Each CDR3 is given with its conserved first and last residue. The D gene is left open where the match is weak.

j_call,d_call,v_call,cdr3_aa
TRBJ2-1,TRBD1,TRBV29-1,CSVTPQQGRNEQFF
TRBJ1-5,-,TRBV2,CASSGSSRRGQLDNQPQHF
TRBJ1-2,TRBD1,TRBV4-1,CASSQESYRDSRGYTF
TRBJ1-6,-,TRBV20-1,CSAWDRLGSPLHF
TRBJ1-1,TRBD1,TRBV5-1,CASSLEGQSTEAFF
TRBJ2-1,-,TRBV7-8,CASSPSGNEQFF
TRBJ2-1,TRBD2,TRBV2,CASTPSGNDNEQFF
TRBJ2-2,TRBD1,TRBV19,CASVPTGATGELFF
TRBJ2-3,TRBD1,TRBV5-1,CASSLQGATTDTQYF
TRBJ2-2,-,TRBV7-3,CASRLRESDTGELFF
TRBJ1-5,-,TRBV7-8,CASSLAVTNQPQHF
TRBJ2-5,TRBD2,TRBV20-1,CSARLAGQETQYF
TRBJ1-6,TRBD1,TRBV29-1,CSVRDSSSYNSPLHF